This paragraph reports one T cell receptor beta chain. The V segment lost 6 bases and the J segment 1 base; nucleotides outside the gene matches: 5. The CDR3 is made up of 14 amino acids. Germline V gene lookup returns CDR1 SNHLY and CDR2 FYNNEI. Authors' processing steps: Amplification with reference gene primers provided the estimates of nucleated cell counts. Sequenced by immunoSEQ multiplex PCR; TCRdb stores in-frame clones only, minus some. V and J calls and clone size are given by that table; D and trimming were obtained from the DNA. The sample contains around 160,000 clones, 85% to 90% of which appear only once. The source of the sample is a study of blood T cell repertoires in COVID-19. Study-wide background: The study drew acute and convalescent COVID-19 samples from the United States, Italy and Spain.

Seattle's enrolled individuals joined amid active infection and were then monitored longitudinally. Sequencing used peripheral blood. The V call is TRBV2, the J call TRBJ1-1, with 7 bases lining up with TRBD1. The TCR originated in a woman in her 70s with COVID-19, enrolled during active disease. As DNA, the CDR3 is TGTGCCAGCAGATTAAACAGGGGGAACACTGAAGCTTTCTTT. Protein: CASRLNRGNTEAFF.